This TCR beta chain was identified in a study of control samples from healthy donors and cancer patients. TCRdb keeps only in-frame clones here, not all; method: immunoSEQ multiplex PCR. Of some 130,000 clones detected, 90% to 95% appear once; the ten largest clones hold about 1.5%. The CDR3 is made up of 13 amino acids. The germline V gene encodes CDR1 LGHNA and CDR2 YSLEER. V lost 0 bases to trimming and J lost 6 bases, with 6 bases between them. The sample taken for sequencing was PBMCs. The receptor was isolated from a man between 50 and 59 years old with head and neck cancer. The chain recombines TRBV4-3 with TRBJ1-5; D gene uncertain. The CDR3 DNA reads TGCGCCAGCAGCCAAGAAGTCTTTCAGCCCCAGCATTTT. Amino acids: CASSQEVFQPQHF.